The rows below give T cell receptor beta chains drawn from one sample of a study of T cell responses to AZD1222 COVID-19 vaccine. The table came from immunoSEQ multiplex PCR; TCRdb's copy has only in-frame clones and leaves some out. The sample has tens of thousands of clones; over 85% are singletons. The sample was peripheral blood, taken 28 days after the second AZD1222 dose. The receptors shown here come from an adult who received the AZD1222 COVID-19 vaccine. CDR3s leave out the opening cysteine and the closing phenylalanine or tryptophan. Fields, in order: J gene, V gene, CDR3 protein.

J gene: TRBJ1-1
V gene: TRBV28
CDR3 protein: ASSRQDLNTEAF

J gene: TRBJ2-1
V gene: TRBV3-1/TRBV3-2
CDR3 protein: ASSQGASSYNEQF

J gene: TRBJ2-1
V gene: TRBV6-2/TRBV6-3
CDR3 protein: ASSLGLSLSYNEQF

J gene: TRBJ1-1
V gene: TRBV6-5
CDR3 protein: ASSYSGGNTEAF

J gene: TRBJ2-7
V gene: TRBV29-1
CDR3 protein: SARRAQEQY

J gene: TRBJ2-3
V gene: TRBV3-1/TRBV3-2
CDR3 protein: ASSPWGLAKSTDTQY

J gene: TRBJ2-2
V gene: TRBV5-8
CDR3 protein: ASSSPGQRGPGELF

J gene: TRBJ2-3
V gene: TRBV10-1
CDR3 protein: ASSEASAGTDTQY

J gene: TRBJ1-2
V gene: TRBV7-2
CDR3 protein: ASSLAPGYGYT

J gene: TRBJ2-2
V gene: TRBV5-1
CDR3 protein: ASRTRQGNTGELF

J gene: TRBJ2-2
V gene: TRBV7-2
CDR3 protein: ASSLRLPPGELF

J gene: TRBJ1-5
V gene: TRBV6-5
CDR3 protein: ASSRGRVSAQH

J gene: TRBJ2-7
V gene: TRBV27
CDR3 protein: ASRGPSVSYEQY

J gene: TRBJ2-1
V gene: TRBV5-1
CDR3 protein: ASSPRTSGTYNEQF

J gene: TRBJ1-6
V gene: TRBV18
CDR3 protein: ASSPQLGVNSPLH

J gene: TRBJ1-1
V gene: TRBV7-8
CDR3 protein: ASSSWTGPNTEAF

J gene: TRBJ1-1
V gene: TRBV5-1
CDR3 protein: ASSDWPDRRNTEAF

J gene: TRBJ1-5
V gene: TRBV6-1
CDR3 protein: ASSERAINQPQH

J gene: TRBJ2-7
V gene: TRBV19
CDR3 protein: ASSIGTGGASYEQY

J gene: TRBJ1-5
V gene: TRBV6-4
CDR3 protein: ASTFSDRGLQPQH

J gene: TRBJ1-6
V gene: TRBV7-2
CDR3 protein: ASSTPPGTATNSPLH

J gene: TRBJ2-1
V gene: TRBV13
CDR3 protein: ASSLSSGLEWEQF

J gene: TRBJ2-3
V gene: TRBV5-1
CDR3 protein: ASSDGQGRTDTQY

J gene: TRBJ2-6
V gene: TRBV11-2
CDR3 protein: ASSLVRGSGANVLT

J gene: TRBJ1-5
V gene: TRBV28
CDR3 protein: ASRIAGTALGPQH

J gene: TRBJ2-1
V gene: TRBV3-1/TRBV3-2
CDR3 protein: ASSPGTSGRAGNEQF

J gene: TRBJ2-1
V gene: TRBV7-9
CDR3 protein: ASSSGQWHEQF

J gene: TRBJ2-7
V gene: TRBV5-1
CDR3 protein: ASSLEGLARYEQY

J gene: TRBJ1-2
V gene: TRBV27
CDR3 protein: ASSLSSGFYGYT

J gene: TRBJ2-7
V gene: TRBV7-2
CDR3 protein: ASSLRLAGVPYEQY

J gene: TRBJ2-2
V gene: TRBV5-1
CDR3 protein: ASSPRTNQNTGELF

J gene: TRBJ1-6
V gene: TRBV6-2/TRBV6-3
CDR3 protein: ASSSAGSYNSPLH

J gene: TRBJ1-1
V gene: TRBV19
CDR3 protein: ASQGPNTEAF

J gene: TRBJ2-7
V gene: TRBV7-2
CDR3 protein: ASSLVSGRSSYEQY

J gene: TRBJ2-7
V gene: TRBV5-1
CDR3 protein: ASSFTTGGDEQY

J gene: TRBJ1-6
V gene: TRBV18
CDR3 protein: ASSPSTGPPRNSPLH

J gene: TRBJ1-6
V gene: TRBV11-3
CDR3 protein: ASSFRGDYSPLH

J gene: TRBJ2-1
V gene: TRBV27
CDR3 protein: ATGQRGQSSYNEQF

J gene: TRBJ1-1
V gene: TRBV7-6
CDR3 protein: ASSRDLNTEAF

J gene: TRBJ2-7
V gene: TRBV5-1
CDR3 protein: ASSPYPGQGAYEQY

J gene: TRBJ1-5
V gene: TRBV6-5
CDR3 protein: ASSPRGSHNQPQH

J gene: TRBJ2-7
V gene: TRBV10-1
CDR3 protein: ASGVSGRLGEQY

J gene: TRBJ1-2
V gene: TRBV2
CDR3 protein: ASTRDRAAYGYT

J gene: TRBJ2-1
V gene: TRBV29-1
CDR3 protein: STGGPSVGSSYNEQF

J gene: TRBJ1-3
V gene: TRBV18
CDR3 protein: ASSPRVQGNGNTIY